These T cell receptor beta chains were read from a single sample in a study of T cell changes during pregnancy in multiple sclerosis. TCRdb's table, derived via immunoSEQ multiplex PCR, lists solely in-frame clones and lacks some. The repertoire holds roughly 97,000 clones, with just over 90% as singletons. Specimen: peripheral blood, collected in the second trimester of pregnancy. These receptors all stem from a female donor in good health, enrolled as a control in a pregnancy study. Each CDR3 is given with its conserved first and last residue. Each record gives: CDR3 DNA, CDR3 protein, D gene, clone size, V gene, J gene. The D gene is left open where the match is weak. Some rows mark clone size as missing; the rest say once, few, many or name a class of expanded clone.

CDR3 DNA: TGTGCCAGCAGCTTACCCCCATGGGGGGGGCCGATCTATGGCTACACCTTC; CDR3 protein: CASSLPPWGGPIYGYTF; D gene: .; clone size: .; V gene: TRBV7-2; J gene: TRBJ1-2
CDR3 DNA: TGTGCCAGCAGTTACCCCGCAGGGGGCATCTATGGCTACACCTTC; CDR3 protein: CASSYPAGGIYGYTF; D gene: TRBD1; clone size: .; V gene: TRBV6-5; J gene: TRBJ1-2
CDR3 DNA: TGTGCCAGCAGTGTACAGGAAGGGTCCTTCGAGCAGTACTTC; CDR3 protein: CASSVQEGSFEQYF; D gene: .; clone size: .; V gene: TRBV6-1; J gene: TRBJ2-7
CDR3 DNA: TGTGCCAGCAGCCCCGAGCGGGCGGAAAACACCATATATTTT; CDR3 protein: CASSPERAENTIYF; D gene: .; clone size: .; V gene: TRBV7-2; J gene: TRBJ1-3
CDR3 DNA: TGTGCCAGTATGGCGGAGCCGAGAGGGATTCAGTACTTC; CDR3 protein: CASMAEPRGIQYF; D gene: .; clone size: once; V gene: TRBV19; J gene: TRBJ2-4
CDR3 DNA: TGTGCCAGCAGTGAAGGGGCGTCAGGGTGGGTCTATGGCTACACCTTC; CDR3 protein: CASSEGASGWVYGYTF; D gene: .; clone size: few; V gene: TRBV6-1; J gene: TRBJ1-2
CDR3 DNA: TGTGCCATCAGTGACTCCCGGACTAGCGGGGACGAGACCCAGTACTTC; CDR3 protein: CAISDSRTSGDETQYF; D gene: TRBD2; clone size: .; V gene: TRBV10-3; J gene: TRBJ2-5
CDR3 DNA: TGTGCCAGCACCCCGAGAGTTGGGACTACGAACACCGGGGAGCTGTTTTTT; CDR3 protein: CASTPRVGTTNTGELFF; D gene: TRBD2; clone size: .; V gene: TRBV28; J gene: TRBJ2-2
CDR3 DNA: TGTGCCAGCTCCCCCGGGACAGTGAGCTCCTACAATGAGCAGTTCTTC; CDR3 protein: CASSPGTVSSYNEQFF; D gene: TRBD1; clone size: .; V gene: TRBV18; J gene: TRBJ2-1
CDR3 DNA: TGTGCCAGTAGCAAAATTAAACAGGGGTCAGGGGCCAACGTCCTGACTTTC; CDR3 protein: CASSKIKQGSGANVLTF; D gene: TRBD1; clone size: .; V gene: TRBV19; J gene: TRBJ2-6
CDR3 DNA: TGTGCCAGCAAGGGGACAGGAGGTGTGCGGAATAATTCACCCCTCCACTTT; CDR3 protein: CASKGTGGVRNNSPLHF; D gene: TRBD1; clone size: .; V gene: TRBV2; J gene: TRBJ1-6
CDR3 DNA: TGTGCCAGCAGCTTAGACAGGGGATCCTCTATCTACTATGGCTACACCTTC; CDR3 protein: CASSLDRGSSIYYGYTF; D gene: TRBD1; clone size: .; V gene: TRBV5-6; J gene: TRBJ1-2
CDR3 DNA: TGTGCCAGCAGCTTAGGGGCAGCCTCTGAAAAACTGTTTTTT; CDR3 protein: CASSLGAASEKLFF; D gene: .; clone size: once; V gene: TRBV7-9; J gene: TRBJ1-4
CDR3 DNA: TGTGCCAGCAGCTTGGAGTCCGGAGGGGGCGATGGCTACACCTTC; CDR3 protein: CASSLESGGGDGYTF; D gene: TRBD1; clone size: .; V gene: TRBV5-8; J gene: TRBJ1-2
CDR3 DNA: TGTGCCAGCAGCCAAACAGGGGGCCTGGGGCAGCCCCAGCATTTT; CDR3 protein: CASSQTGGLGQPQHF; D gene: TRBD1; clone size: .; V gene: TRBV7-9; J gene: TRBJ1-5
CDR3 DNA: TGCGCCAGCAGCTTGGCCCCCGGCGGCCCCCACGAGCAGTACTTC; CDR3 protein: CASSLAPGGPHEQYF; D gene: .; clone size: .; V gene: TRBV5-1; J gene: TRBJ2-7
CDR3 DNA: TGTGCCAGCAGTTCCCGGACAGGTGACACTGAAGCTTTCTTT; CDR3 protein: CASSSRTGDTEAFF; D gene: TRBD1; clone size: .; V gene: TRBV6-5; J gene: TRBJ1-1
CDR3 DNA: TGTGCCAGCAGCCGGGAGGACGGCTACGAGCAGTACTTC; CDR3 protein: CASSREDGYEQYF; D gene: TRBD2; clone size: .; V gene: TRBV11-3; J gene: TRBJ2-7
CDR3 DNA: TGCGCCAGCAGTCACAGGGTCGATGAAAAACTGTTTTTT; CDR3 protein: CASSHRVDEKLFF; D gene: .; clone size: few; V gene: TRBV4-1; J gene: TRBJ1-4
CDR3 DNA: TGCGCCAGCAGCTTACAGAACACTGAAGCTTTCTTT; CDR3 protein: CASSLQNTEAFF; D gene: .; clone size: .; V gene: TRBV5-1; J gene: TRBJ1-1
CDR3 DNA: TGTGCCAGCAGCTTTGGGGGGGATTTAAGAAATCAGCCCCAGCATTTT; CDR3 protein: CASSFGGDLRNQPQHF; D gene: .; clone size: .; V gene: TRBV7-8; J gene: TRBJ1-5
CDR3 DNA: TGTGCCAGCAGGGAGGCAGGGGGCAGCAATCAGCCCCAGCATTTT; CDR3 protein: CASREAGGSNQPQHF; D gene: TRBD1; clone size: .; V gene: TRBV28; J gene: TRBJ1-5
CDR3 DNA: TGTGCCAGCAGTGAATCGGGACAGAACTATGGCTACACCTTC; CDR3 protein: CASSESGQNYGYTF; D gene: TRBD1; clone size: .; V gene: TRBV6-5; J gene: TRBJ1-2
CDR3 DNA: TGTGCCAGCAGGCCGACAGGGAACACTGAAGCTTTCTTT; CDR3 protein: CASRPTGNTEAFF; D gene: .; clone size: few; V gene: TRBV28; J gene: TRBJ1-1
CDR3 DNA: TGTGCCAGCCAGAGGCAGTTGAACACTGAAGCTTTCTTT; CDR3 protein: CASQRQLNTEAFF; D gene: .; clone size: .; V gene: TRBV27; J gene: TRBJ1-1
CDR3 DNA: TGTGCCTCTGGAGGGGGCGTTCGCTATGGCTACACCTTC; CDR3 protein: CASGGGVRYGYTF; D gene: TRBD1; clone size: .; V gene: TRBV12-5; J gene: TRBJ1-2
CDR3 DNA: TGTGCCAGCAGCTTAGACTTAGTTCCGAGTTTCGAGCAGTTCTTC; CDR3 protein: CASSLDLVPSFEQFF; D gene: .; clone size: .; V gene: TRBV7-2; J gene: TRBJ2-1
CDR3 DNA: TGTGCCACCAGCAGAACGGGACAGGGAATCACTGAAGCTTTCTTT; CDR3 protein: CATSRTGQGITEAFF; D gene: TRBD1; clone size: .; V gene: TRBV15; J gene: TRBJ1-1
CDR3 DNA: TGTGCCAGCAGTTATGCCGACAGGTATGGCTACACCTTC; CDR3 protein: CASSYADRYGYTF; D gene: .; clone size: .; V gene: TRBV6-5; J gene: TRBJ1-2
CDR3 DNA: TGTGCCAGCAGCTTAGCGAGGATGCACGAGCAGTACTTC; CDR3 protein: CASSLARMHEQYF; D gene: .; clone size: few; V gene: TRBV7-9; J gene: TRBJ2-7
CDR3 DNA: TGTGCCAGCAGTGATCCCTCGGGAATTTTGTACACCGGGGAGCTGTTTTTT; CDR3 protein: CASSDPSGILYTGELFF; D gene: .; clone size: .; V gene: TRBV28; J gene: TRBJ2-2
CDR3 DNA: TGTGCCAGCAGCTTAGATCGGGGGGGCACTGAAGCTTTCTTT; CDR3 protein: CASSLDRGGTEAFF; D gene: .; clone size: .; V gene: TRBV11-2; J gene: TRBJ1-1
CDR3 DNA: TGTGCCAGCAGCCCACAGGGATCGAATTCACCCCTCCACTTT; CDR3 protein: CASSPQGSNSPLHF; D gene: .; clone size: .; V gene: TRBV27; J gene: TRBJ1-6
CDR3 DNA: TGTGCCAGCAGCCAAGATTTAGCGGGAGGCCGCAACAATGAGCAGTTCTTC; CDR3 protein: CASSQDLAGGRNNEQFF; D gene: TRBD2; clone size: .; V gene: TRBV4-2; J gene: TRBJ2-1
CDR3 DNA: TGTGCCAGCAGGCTTGGGGGGACCTTGGGTGAAAAACTGTTTTTT; CDR3 protein: CASRLGGTLGEKLFF; D gene: .; clone size: .; V gene: TRBV28; J gene: TRBJ1-4